The 24 T cell receptor beta chains below were found in one sample sequenced in a study of breast tumors, draining lymph nodes, adjacent tissues. Axillary draining lymph nodes of breast cancer patients supplied the node samples. In TCRdb, the multiplex PCR reads were re-called with MiXCR into one record per CDR3 protein. The table has 90,000 to 120,000 distinct CDR3 sequences, 21% seen once. Sequenced input: axillary lymph node tissue. The receptors shown here come from a female donor with breast cancer. Some clones in this sample may be carry-over from other donors' samples.

This clonotype appeared many times. This chain connects TRBV5-6 to TRBJ2-1; D is unresolved. The ends were cut back, 4 bases at V and 0 bases at J, with 8 bases in the middle. The CDR3 is 14 residues long. Looked up from germline, CDR1 is SGHDT and CDR2 is YYEEEE. The CDR3 bases are TGTGCCAGCAGCAGATATAGCTCCTACAATGAGCAGTTCTTC. Translated: CASSRYSSYNEQFF.

Worth noting for this clonotype: As the CDR3 is not closed by the conserved phenylalanine or tryptophan, this likely results from a read error. The rearrangement joins TRBV28 to TRBJ1-5; the D gene is possibly TRBD1 (5 bases). Looked up from germline, CDR1 is MDHEN and CDR2 is SYDVKM. V shed 6 bases and J shed 9 bases, with 21 bases lying between them. This CDR3 region has 15 residues. In DNA, the CDR3 is TGTGCCAGCAGACAACCGGGACCATCGGTGGCGCCCCAGCATTTA. Encoded protein: CASRQPGPSVAPQHL.

Worth noting for this clonotype: A read error may explain this, as a much larger clone is one base away. This rearrangement joins TRBV2 to TRBJ2-2; 9 bases match TRBD1. Germline loops: CDR1 SNHLY, CDR2 FYNNEI. The CDR3 extends over 15 amino acids. CDR3 sequence: CASSLRQGGTGGLFF. As DNA, the CDR3 is TGTGCCAGCAGTTTAAGACAGGGGGGCACCGGGGGGCTGTTTTTT.

This clonotype came up many times. The V call is TRBV6-1, the J call TRBJ2-7, with 9 positions matching TRBD1. CDR3 size: 15 residues. CDR1 and CDR2 (germline): MNHNS, SASEGT. The V and J ends lost 0 bases and 3 bases, in that order; junction bases with no gene match: 3. Here the CDR3 reads CASSEAGQGRYEQYF. In nucleotides, the CDR3 is TGTGCCAGCAGTGAAGCGGGACAGGGACGCTACGAGCAGTACTTC.

This clonotype came up many times. J is TRBJ2-1 and V is TRBV7-6, with 13 bases aligning to TRBD2. CDR1 is SGHVS and CDR2 is FNYEAQ in the germline V gene. This CDR3 spans 15 amino acids. J gave up 10 bases and V 1 base, and 4 bases lay outside the gene matches. The CDR3 sequence: CASSLGTSGRREQFF. DNA of the CDR3: TGTGCCAGCAGCTTAGGGACTAGCGGGAGAAGGGAGCAGTTCTTC.

This clonotype has more than one count but fewer than ten. This could be a read error, since a much larger clone is one nucleotide away. The chain employs TRBV19 and TRBJ1-6; 7 positions agree with TRBD1. V gave up 11 bases and J gave up 10 bases; unmatched junction bases: 8. The CDR3 loop spans 12 amino acids. From germline, CDR1 is LNHDA and CDR2 SQIVND (reference sequence). The DNA for the CDR3 is TGTGCCGCGAGACAGGGCCCATCACCCCTCCACTTT. As protein: CAARQGPSPLHF.

This clonotype was recorded many times. The chain links TRBV6-1 to TRBJ1-6; D unresolved. The V gene lost 5 bases and the J gene lost 9 bases, with 14 bases spanning the gap. CDR1 is MNHNS and CDR2 is SASEGT in the germline V gene. The CDR3 loop spans 14 amino acids. The CDR3 DNA reads as TGTGCCAGCAGTAGCACAGATGTGGGTTCACCCCTCCACTTT. Its translation is CASSSTDVGSPLHF.

Many counts were recorded for this clonotype. The genes are TRBV6-5 and TRBJ1-4; weak D call: TRBD1 (6 bases). Trimming cost V 0 bases and J 7 bases, with 12 bases left between them. Germline V gene data show CDR1 as MNHEY and CDR2 as SVGAGI. The CDR3 loop spans 15 amino acids. Here the CDR3 DNA reads TGTGCCAGCAGTTACTCAGGGGGGGGTAGTGAAAAACTGTTTTTT. Its protein is CASSYSGGGSEKLFF.

In its sample, this clonotype was seen many times. The chain recombines TRBV2 with TRBJ1-6; D remains unclear. Per germline, CDR1 SNHLY and CDR2 FYNNEI. There are 11 residues in the CDR3. The germline V and J ends were trimmed by 2 bases and 10 bases, with 3 bases remaining between them. The CDR3 bases are TGTGCCAGCAGTGAACCCTCACCCCTCCACTTT. Translating gives CASSEPSPLHF.

This clonotype was counted between two and nine times. V gene TRBV5-6 combines with J gene TRBJ2-1; 11 bases line up with TRBD2. The V segment lost 4 bases and the J segment 4 bases; nucleotides outside the gene matches: 7. From germline, CDR1 is SGHDT and CDR2 YYEEEE. The CDR3 has 16 residues. The CDR3 loop is CASSTQGTSGYNEQFF. Written as DNA, the CDR3 is TGTGCCAGCAGCACGCAGGGGACTAGCGGTTACAATGAGCAGTTCTTC. The entire variable domain, with the rest obtained from reference TRBV5-6 and TRBJ2-1, is as follows: DAGVTQSPTHLIKTRGQQVTLRCSPKSGHDTVSWYQQALGQGPQFIFQYYEEEERQRGNFPDRFSGHQFPNYSSELNVNALLLGDSALYLCASSTQGTSGYNEQFFGPGTRLTVL.

A remark on this clonotype: A much larger clone sits a single nucleotide away, making a read error possible. It is likely a read error, because the conserved phenylalanine at the end of the CDR3 is missing. The V and J genes are TRBV2 and TRBJ2-7; D possibly corresponds to TRBD1 (6 bases). CDR1 is SNHLY, CDR2 FYNNEI, per germline. The CDR3 contains 15 residues. Trimming removed 6 bases from V and 0 bases from J, with 15 bases in between. The CDR3 reads CASRPPDRISYEQYL. The CDR3 region has the DNA TGTGCCAGCAGGCCCCCGGACAGAATCTCCTACGAGCAGTACCTC.

This clonotype was observed at least ten times. The chain employs TRBV19 and TRBJ2-1; 7 nucleotides match TRBD1. The CDR3 sequence is 13 residues long. Germline V gene sequence: CDR1 LNHDA, CDR2 SQIVND (reference sequence). The V segment lost 5 bases and the J segment 9 bases; nucleotides outside the gene matches: 7. CDR3 region: CASSPRGTVEQFF. CDR3 sequence (DNA): TGTGCCAGTAGTCCTAGGGGGACAGTTGAGCAGTTCTTC.

In its sample, this clonotype was seen many times. The chain has TRBV12-3 or TRBV12-4 and TRBJ1-2; the D gene is possibly TRBD1 (6 bases). The germline V and J ends were trimmed by 6 bases and 4 bases, with 15 bases remaining between them. The CDR3 runs to 14 residues. The CDR3 bases are TGTGCCAGCAGCCGCTCAGGGGATGGCTATGGCTACACCTTC. Encoded protein: CASSRSGDGYGYTF.

At least ten counts were recorded for this clonotype. V and J are TRBV6-2 or TRBV6-3 and TRBJ1-2; 7 nucleotides align to TRBD1. The CDR3 is 16 amino acids. Trimming took 6 bases from V and 5 from J; bases not matched to a gene: 15. The germline CDR1 and CDR2 sequences are MNHEY and SVGEGT. The CDR3 DNA follows: TGTGCCAGCAGACTCCGGGACAGAGGATCTTTATATGGCTACACCTTC. Protein: CASRLRDRGSLYGYTF.

This clonotype was counted ten times or more. The chain is built from TRBV12-3 or TRBV12-4 and TRBJ1-5, with TRBD1 matching over 8 bases. CDR3 length: 14 residues. Losses at the gene ends were 7 bases for V and 6 bases for J; bases not matched to a gene: 8. The CDR3 here is CASKTQGASQPQHF. CDR3 sequence (DNA): TGTGCCAGCAAAACTCAGGGGGCGAGTCAGCCCCAGCATTTT.

This clonotype occurred many times. The chain has TRBV20-1 and TRBJ2-5; 9 positions match TRBD1. Trimming took 4 bases from V and 4 from J; bases not matched to a gene: 4. Germline CDR1 is DFQATT and CDR2 is SNEGSKA (reference sequence). CDR3 length: 13 amino acids. The CDR3 DNA follows: TGCAGTGCTACCGGGACAGGGCTAGAGACCCAGTACTTC. Protein sequence: CSATGTGLETQYF.

This clonotype was detected ten times or more. The J gene is TRBJ1-6, the V gene TRBV5-1; 7 nucleotides line up with TRBD1. CDR1 is SGHRS and CDR2 is YFSETQ in the germline V gene. The J segment lost 0 bases and the V segment lost 4 bases, leaving 10 bases of the junction unmatched. CDR3 length: 18 residues. CDR3 loop: CASSQKTGSNSYNSPLHF. In DNA, the CDR3 is TGCGCCAGCAGCCAGAAGACAGGGTCAAACTCCTATAATTCACCCCTCCACTTT.

The sample holds many counts of this clonotype. The chain couples TRBV12-3 or TRBV12-4 to TRBJ1-3; maybe TRBD1 (6 bases). This CDR3 is 17 amino acids long. V lost 0 bases to trimming and J lost 4 bases, with 16 bases between them. The CDR3 DNA sequence: TGTGCCAGCAGTTTAGCGCTCGGAGGGGGAGGAGGAAACACCATATATTTT. It yields the protein CASSLALGGGGGNTIYF.

Worth noting for this clonotype: A read error is possible here, since a much larger clone lies one base away. The rearrangement uses TRBV29-1 and TRBJ2-3, with 8 bases matching TRBD2. The CDR3 spans 15 residues. CDR1 is SQVTM, CDR2 ANQGSEA, per germline. The CDR3 loop reads CSVGPRAGGLDMQYF. The CDR3 DNA sequence: TGCAGCGTTGGCCCCAGGGCGGGGGGTTTAGATATGCAGTATTTT.

This clonotype appeared many times. The CDR3 DNA reads as TGTGCCAGTAGTATGGGGACAGGCTACTACAATGAGCAGTTCTTC. Protein product: CASSMGTGYYNEQFF. The V gene is TRBV19, the J gene TRBJ2-1; 8 bases are a match to TRBD1. CDR1 is LNHDA and CDR2 is SQIVND in the germline V gene (reference sequence). The V segment lost 3 bases and the J segment 3 bases; nucleotides outside the gene matches: 4. The CDR3 has 15 amino acids.

This clonotype has a count of ten or more. The V gene is TRBV7-2, the J gene TRBJ1-6; D remains unclear. The CDR3 extends over 14 amino acids. V lost 3 bases to trimming and J lost 13 bases, with 16 bases between them. Germline CDR1 SGHTA, CDR2 FQGNSA. CDR3 residues: CASSLASAGTPLHF. In DNA form, the CDR3 reads TGTGCCAGCAGCTTGGCCAGCGCAGGAACTCCCCTCCACTTT.

This clonotype was seen repeatedly, ten times or more. The chain is built from TRBV5-1 and TRBJ2-7; D unresolved. Looked up from germline, CDR1 is SGHRS and CDR2 is YFSETQ. The germline V and J ends were trimmed by 4 bases and 1 base, with 9 bases remaining between them. The CDR3 extends over 13 amino acids. Here the CDR3 reads CASSVASSYEQYF. The CDR3 coding sequence is TGCGCCAGCAGCGTAGCTAGTTCCTACGAGCAGTACTTC.

This clonotype was counted at least ten times. This CDR3 is CASSQWTGGRYEQYF. Here the CDR3 DNA reads TGTGCCAGCAGTCAGTGGACAGGGGGCAGGTACGAGCAGTACTTC. V usage is TRBV6-2 or TRBV6-3 and J usage is TRBJ2-7, with 11 bases fitting TRBD1. CDR3 length equals 15 residues. Losses at the gene ends were 5 bases for V and 4 bases for J; bases not matched to a gene: 7. Germline V gene data show CDR1 as MNHEY and CDR2 as SVGEGT.

This clonotype was detected ten times or more. The chain uses TRBV5-1 and TRBJ2-1; perhaps TRBD1 as D (6 bases). In germline, CDR1 is SGHRS, CDR2 YFSETQ. This CDR3 contains 14 residues. V was clipped by 4 bases and J by 8 bases, with 16 bases between them. The CDR3 DNA reads as TGCGCCAGCAGCCGTGGGCAGGGGAGCGATGAGCAGTTCTTC. As protein: CASSRGQGSDEQFF.